This TCR beta chain was captured by sequencing in a study of preoperative IRX-2 immunotherapy in early breast cancer. Treatment specified: preoperative locoregional IRX-2 cytokine immunotherapy. Patients received preoperative, locoregional IRX-2 cytokine immunotherapy in a phase Ib study. TCRdb's table, derived via immunoSEQ multiplex PCR, lists solely in-frame clones and lacks some. The table shows tens of thousands of clones, with approximately 96% occurring only once. Germline V gene sequence: CDR1 MDHEN, CDR2 SYDVKM. The CDR3 is 13 residues long. V was cut by 2 bases and J by 4 bases, with 8 bases left in between.

The chain uses TRBV28 and TRBJ1-1, with a tentative D call TRBD1 (5 bases). The material sequenced was tumor tissue, taken after IRX-2 immunotherapy. The TCR comes from a human donor with breast cancer. The CDR3 spells CASSLQGVTEAFF. In DNA form, the CDR3 reads TGTGCCAGCAGTTTACAGGGCGTCACTGAAGCTTTCTTT.